The T cell receptor (beta chain) described here comes from a study of neoadjuvant anti-PD-1 for oral cavity cancer. About the research overall: Nivolumab at 3 mg/kg was mostly given biweekly, three to four doses, pre-surgery. Regarding the study as a whole: With a few patients per group, TCR findings need larger cohorts. After neoadjuvant nivolumab, PBMC T cell clonality was significantly higher in non-responders than responders.

To note about this clone: The antigen is unknown.

Germline CDR1 reads SNHLY; CDR2 reads FYNNEI. The CDR3 loop spans 14 amino acids. V lost 3 bases and J 0 bases, leaving 8 bases between the germline ends. The assay was immunoSEQ multiplex PCR, and TCRdb's table has in-frame clones only and misses some. Among approximately 72,000 clones listed, around 80% were seen once. The gene calls are TRBV2 and TRBJ1-1; unclear D gene. The source was PBMCs, collected before nivolumab (anti-PD-1) treatment. The receptor was isolated from a person aged 40-85 years with oral cavity squamous cell carcinoma. CDR3 sequence reads: CASSDPTVNTEAFF. DNA of the CDR3: TGTGCCAGCAGTGACCCGACGGTGAACACTGAAGCTTTCTTT.